Below are 27 T cell receptor beta chains sequenced from a single sample in a study of blood T cell repertoires in COVID-19. The method was immunoSEQ multiplex PCR; TCRdb's version includes in-frame clones alone and lacks a portion of them. The sample shows some 330,000 clones, under 90% of them seen only once. Sequencing used PBMCs or T cells enriched from blood (not recorded which). These receptor sequences come from a man aged 25 to 40 who had recovered from COVID-19.

The gene calls are TRBV18 and TRBJ1-1; 10 bases are a match to TRBD1. The CDR3 runs 16 residues. Germline V gene sequence: CDR1 KGHSH, CDR2 LQKENI. V lost 5 bases to trimming and J lost 5 bases; unmatched junction nucleotides: 11. In nucleotides, the CDR3 is TGTGCCAGCTCATCCGCGGACAGGGGGAAATGGACTGAAGCTTTCTTT. Its protein is CASSSADRGKWTEAFF.

The chain has TRBV11-3 and TRBJ1-1; TRBD1 might be the D (6 bases). This CDR3 comprises 15 residues. V was cut by 4 bases and J by 5 bases, with 17 bases left in between. Germline CDR1 and CDR2: SGHNT and YENEEA. The CDR3 coding sequence is TGTGCCAGCAGCTCAGGGGACACGTGGACAACTGAAGCTTTCTTT. Translation gives CASSSGDTWTTEAFF.

This clone occurred once. The chain recombines TRBV7-9 with TRBJ1-1; the D gene is possibly TRBD1 (6 bases). Trimming left V 2 bases short and J 1 base short, with 17 bases between. This CDR3 is built from 17 residues. CDR1 is SEHNR, CDR2 FQNEAQ, per germline (reference sequence). The CDR3 DNA reads as TGTGCCAGCAGCTTATCGAGGTCAGGGGTTTCGAACACTGAAGCTTTCTTT. This codes for CASSLSRSGVSNTEAFF.

The chain has TRBV5-1 and TRBJ2-7, with 7 bases aligning to TRBD2. This CDR3 region has 15 residues. CDR1 is SGHRS, CDR2 YFSETQ, per germline. V lost 1 base to trimming and J lost 7 bases; unmatched junction nucleotides: 11. The chain's CDR3 is CASSLTSGASGEQYF. CDR3 in DNA: TGCGCCAGCAGCTTGACCAGCGGGGCTTCGGGAGAGCAGTACTTC.

J is TRBJ1-5 and V is TRBV6-6; D unresolved. Per germline, CDR1 MNHNY and CDR2 SVGAGI (reference sequence). CDR3 size: 14 residues. V was trimmed by 4 bases and J by 6 bases, leaving 13 bases between them. The CDR3 spells CASSSEVWTQPQHF. In DNA form, the CDR3 reads TGTGCCAGCAGTTCGGAGGTTTGGACTCAGCCCCAGCATTTT.

This rearrangement joins TRBV27 to TRBJ2-5; TRBD2 is a possible D gene (6 bases). The CDR3 spans 15 residues. V gave up 1 base and J gave up 4 bases, with 13 bases separating them. Germline lookup yields CDR1 MNHEY and CDR2 SMNVEV (reference sequence). The CDR3, as DNA: TGTGCCAGCAGTTTATATCGTAGCGGAGGAGAGACCCAGTACTTC. This gives the protein CASSLYRSGGETQYF.

The rearrangement joins TRBV15 to TRBJ1-1; D is unresolved. Trimming removed 1 base at V and 2 bases at J, with 8 bases between. CDR3 size: 14 residues. Germline V gene data show CDR1 as LNHNV and CDR2 as YYDKDF (reference sequence). In nucleotides, the CDR3 is TGTGCCACCAGCAGAGCCGAGGAAAACACTGAAGCTTTCTTT. The encoded protein is CATSRAEENTEAFF.

This chain connects TRBV29-1 to TRBJ2-6; D not certain. CDR1 and CDR2 (germline): SQVTM, ANQGSEA. This CDR3 contains 15 residues. V lost 0 bases and J lost 2, with 8 bases in between. The DNA of the CDR3 is TGCAGCGTTGAAGATTATCTCCCTGGGGCCAACGTCCTGACTTTC. It translates to CSVEDYLPGANVLTF.

The chain is built from TRBV11-3 and TRBJ2-1, with TRBD2 identical over 7 bases. The length of the CDR3 is 14 residues. The ends lost 5 bases at V and 8 bases at J; junction bases unmatched: 9. Germline CDR1 reads SGHNT; CDR2 reads YENEEA. The CDR3 region is CASSPGEGRDEQFF. The CDR3 DNA is TGTGCCAGCAGCCCCGGGGAGGGGAGGGATGAGCAGTTCTTC.

The V and J genes are TRBV24-1 and TRBJ2-1; 7 nucleotides line up with TRBD1. This CDR3 has 16 amino acids. Germline V gene data show CDR1 as KGHDR and CDR2 as SFDVKD. Trimming at V came to 4 bases and at J to 3 bases, leaving 8 bases not matched to a gene. CDR3 protein: CATSERQAGGYNEQFF. CDR3 DNA sequence: TGTGCCACCAGTGAACGACAGGCAGGGGGCTACAATGAGCAGTTCTTC.

This clone showed up just a few times. The chain employs TRBV19 and TRBJ2-3, with 14 nucleotides matching TRBD2. The CDR3 covers 17 residues. CDR1 and CDR2 from the germline V gene are LNHDA and SQIVND (reference sequence). The J segment lost 2 bases and the V segment lost 5 bases, leaving 6 bases of the junction unmatched. CDR3 protein: CASSARLAGGFTDTQYF. The CDR3 region has the DNA TGTGCCAGTAGTGCGCGACTAGCGGGGGGGTTCACAGATACGCAGTATTTT.

The chain uses TRBV24-1 and TRBJ2-7; TRBD1 aligns across 7 bases. Unmatched junction bases numbered 3, after V lost 8 bases and J lost 0 bases. CDR1 is KGHDR, CDR2 SFDVKD, per germline. There are 13 residues in the CDR3. CDR3 coding DNA: TGTGCCACCAAGGGGGACAGCTCCTACGAGCAGTACTTC. Amino acids: CATKGDSSYEQYF.

This clone appeared a single time. The chain employs TRBV11-2 and TRBJ2-2; D may be TRBD2 (5 bases). The CDR3 has 16 residues. Trimming stripped 4 bases from V and 1 base from J, with 13 bases between. Germline V gene lookup returns CDR1 SGHAT and CDR2 FQNNGV. CDR3 residues: CASSSPSGWNTGELFF. For the CDR3, the DNA is TGTGCCAGCAGCTCTCCTTCGGGGTGGAACACCGGGGAGCTGTTTTTT.

The rearrangement uses TRBV4-1 and TRBJ1-5; the match to TRBD1 covers 7 bases. V gave up 2 bases and J gave up 7 bases; unmatched junction bases: 23. Germline V gives CDR1 MGHRA, CDR2 YSYEKL. This CDR3 has 20 residues. CDR3 residues: CASSQLWDRDGRDEVQPQHF. The CDR3 region has the DNA TGCGCCAGCAGCCAACTTTGGGACAGAGACGGTCGGGACGAAGTCCAGCCCCAGCATTTT.

This clone showed up just a few times. This chain connects TRBV10-3 to TRBJ1-5; 7 nucleotides match TRBD1. Unmatched junction bases numbered 2, after V lost 9 bases and J lost 3 bases. The CDR3 totals 12 residues. CDR1 is ENHRY and CDR2 is SYGVKD in the germline V gene. This CDR3 reads CAIGQVNQPQHF. Written as DNA, the CDR3 is TGTGCCATAGGACAGGTCAATCAGCCCCAGCATTTT.

The chain couples TRBV7-9 to TRBJ2-5; no definite D call. V was cut by 1 base and J by 2 bases, with 8 bases left in between. This CDR3 region has 14 residues. Germline V gives CDR1 SEHNR, CDR2 FQNEAQ (reference sequence). The CDR3 loop reads CASSLVLAQETQYF. The CDR3 DNA sequence: TGTGCCAGCAGCTTAGTGTTAGCTCAAGAGACCCAGTACTTC.

The V gene is TRBV29-1, the J gene TRBJ1-2, with 10 bases lining up with TRBD1. The CDR3 extends over 13 amino acids. Germline lookup yields CDR1 SQVTM and CDR2 ANQGSEA. The trim removed 6 bases at V and 2 bases at J, leaving 3 bases unmatched. CDR3: CSVRQGANYGYTF. The CDR3 DNA sequence: TGCAGCGTGCGACAGGGGGCGAACTATGGCTACACCTTC.

The CDR3 region is CASSQVAGTNEKLFF. Here the CDR3 DNA reads TGTGCCAGCAGCCAAGTAGCCGGGACTAATGAAAAACTGTTTTTT. The chain is built from TRBV3-1 (or the pseudogene TRBV3-2) and TRBJ1-4; D not resolved. CDR3 length: 15 amino acids. Trimming shortened V by 1 base and J by 2 bases, and 8 bases separated the two germline ends. CDR1 is LGHDT and CDR2 is YNNKEL in the germline V gene (reference sequence).

The V call is TRBV9, the J call TRBJ2-5; no firm D call. Trimming stripped 5 bases from V and 4 bases from J, with 18 bases between. CDR1 and CDR2 (germline): SGDLS, YYNGEE. This CDR3 comprises 15 residues. Here the CDR3 reads CASSRDTSSIETQYF. Here the CDR3 DNA reads TGTGCCAGCAGTCGCGACACATCAAGTATAGAGACCCAGTACTTC.

In its sample, this clone was seen a few times. The chain links TRBV5-8 to TRBJ2-1, with 8 bases identical to TRBD1. Germline CDR1 and CDR2: SGHTS and YDEGEE. After removal of 1 base from V and 8 bases from J, the junction contained 20 bases not matched to a gene. This CDR3 region has 19 residues. CDR3 sequence (DNA): TGTGCCAGCAGCTTGAGGAGGACAGGGTCCGATTGGGGGTACGATGAGCAGTTCTTC. This translates into CASSLRRTGSDWGYDEQFF.

Here the CDR3 reads CASSQGQGGEQYF. The CDR3 nucleotides read TGTGCCAGCAGCCAGGGACAGGGCGGCGAGCAGTACTTC. The chain links TRBV3-1 (or the pseudogene TRBV3-2) to TRBJ2-7; 9 nucleotides align to TRBD1. The CDR3 loop spans 13 amino acids. The germline V gene encodes CDR1 LGHDT and CDR2 YNNKEL (reference sequence). V dropped 3 bases and J dropped 6; count of bases not matched to a gene: 3.

V gene TRBV7-9 combines with J gene TRBJ1-2; D is perhaps TRBD1 (5 bases). Germline CDR1 is SEHNR and CDR2 is FQNEAQ (reference sequence). There are 14 residues in the CDR3. The ends were cut back, 4 bases at V and 8 bases at J, with 17 bases in the middle. The CDR3, as DNA: TGTGCCAGCAGCTGGGGCCAGACAGTTCGGGGCTACACCTTC. Its translation: CASSWGQTVRGYTF. The whole variable domain, remainder taken from reference TRBV7-9 and TRBJ1-2, is DTGVSQNPRHKITKRGQNVTFRCDPISEHNRLYWYRQTLGQGPEFLTYFQNEAQLEKSRLLSDRFSAERPKGSFSTLEIQRTEQGDSAMYLCASSWGQTVRGYTFGSGTRLTVV.

This chain connects TRBV2 to TRBJ2-3; D is uncertain. Germline loops: CDR1 SNHLY, CDR2 FYNNEI. V lost 7 bases and J lost 7, with 9 bases in between. The CDR3 is 11 amino acids. The CDR3 region has the DNA TGTGCCAGCACCGACTGGAATACGCAGTATTTT. Its protein product is CASTDWNTQYF.

The chain carries TRBV5-6 and TRBJ1-1; 7 bases align to TRBD1. Germline-derived CDR1 and CDR2 are SGHDT and YYEEEE. Germline trimming cut 3 bases from V and 3 bases from J; bases unmatched to any gene: 5. This CDR3 is 14 amino acids long. The CDR3 DNA reads TGTGCCAGCAGCTGGGACAGAACACACACTGAAGCTTTCTTT. Its translation: CASSWDRTHTEAFF.

The chain combines TRBV12-1 with TRBJ1-5. TRBV12-1 constitutes a pseudogene. CDR3 length: 13 amino acids. Here the CDR3 reads CASASGWNQPQHF. CDR3 bases: TGTGCCAGCGCCTCGGGGTGGAATCAGCCCCAGCATTTT.

The chain has TRBV7-9 and TRBJ1-6, with D maybe TRBD1 (6 bases). The V end lost 2 bases, the J end lost 6 bases, and 11 bases lay between the germline ends. This CDR3 spans 15 amino acids. CDR1 and CDR2 from the germline V gene are SEHNR and FQNEAQ (reference sequence). CDR3 nucleotides: TGTGCCAGCAGCTTAAGCACAGGGAGTAATTCACCCCTCCACTTT. Amino acid sequence: CASSLSTGSNSPLHF.

The chain recombines TRBV15 with TRBJ2-5; D is possibly TRBD2 (6 bases). The CDR3 spans 14 residues. Germline V gives CDR1 LNHNV, CDR2 YYDKDF (reference sequence). The V end was cut by 3 bases, the J end by 5 bases, with 13 bases between. This CDR3 reads CATSRESRGETQYF. CDR3 DNA: TGTGCCACCAGCAGGGAAAGTCGGGGGGAGACCCAGTACTTC.